These 5 T cell receptor beta chains originate from one sample sequenced in a study of CD8 T cells in ankylosing spondylitis. TCRdb ran MiXCR on the 5' RACE reads and lists one entry per CDR3 protein. The profile shows a few hundred thousand distinct CDR3 sequences, about 20% of them singletons. Sequences were obtained from blood, either unsorted or a sorted T cell fraction (not recorded which). Receptors were obtained from a female donor with ankylosing spondylitis or in good health (not recorded which).

V is TRBV20-1 and J is TRBJ1-4; D gene ambiguous. This CDR3 region has 16 residues. Germline CDR1 DFQATT, CDR2 SNEGSKA (reference sequence). V was cut by 5 bases and J by 7 bases, with 23 bases left in between. In nucleotides, the CDR3 is TGCAGTGCTGTTTCCCGGACCGCTCTCTGGGGTGAAAAACTGTTTTTT. Translation: CSAVSRTALWGEKLFF.

This clonotype was seen a few times. The chain uses TRBV11-2 and TRBJ2-5, with no clear D. This CDR3 is 13 amino acids long. The V gene lost 0 bases and the J gene lost 5 bases, with 7 bases spanning the gap. Per germline, CDR1 SGHAT and CDR2 FQNNGV. The CDR3 sequence: CASSLERSETQYF. The DNA of the CDR3 is TGTGCCAGCAGCTTAGAGCGATCCGAGACCCAGTACTTC.

Concerning this clonotype itself: At one of its ends the junction is not consistent with the germline gene, which may arise from a read error. The chain combines TRBV5-1 with TRBJ2-5; D possibly corresponds to TRBD1 (6 bases). Germline CDR1 SGHRS, CDR2 YFSETQ. CDR3 length: 12 residues. CDR3 in amino acids: CASSSRDNHRNF. CDR3 sequence (DNA): TGCGCCAGCAGTTCCCGGGACAACCATAGGAACTTC.

V and J are TRBV20-1 and TRBJ1-1; no clear D gene. The CDR3 is 11 residues long. Between the trimmed V and J ends, which lost 0 bases and 6 bases, there was a span of 5 bases. The germline CDR1 and CDR2 sequences are DFQATT and SNEGSKA (reference sequence). The CDR3: CSARDGSEAFF. The CDR3 coding sequence is TGCAGTGCTAGAGACGGTTCTGAAGCTTTCTTT.

The chain links TRBV5-1 to TRBJ1-4; possible D gene TRBD1, 5 bases. Germline CDR1 SGHRS, CDR2 YFSETQ. The length of the CDR3 is 15 residues. Trimming stripped 4 bases from V and 8 bases from J, with 18 bases between. The CDR3 coding sequence is TGCGCCAGCAGCCCCTTCCCGGGACGGGGGGAAAAACTGTTTTTT. As protein: CASSPFPGRGEKLFF.